This T cell receptor beta chain appears in the sequencing data of a study of blood T cell repertoires in COVID-19. V trimming: 4 bases; J trimming: 4 bases; junction bases outside the gene matches: 5. Per the germline V gene, CDR1 is KGHSH and CDR2 is LQKENI. The CDR3 runs to 14 residues. Sequencing used immunoSEQ multiplex PCR; TCRdb keeps in-frame clones, though not all of them. The sample shows more than 35,000 clones, around 87% of them seen only once. J is TRBJ2-7 and V is TRBV18, with 9 bases identical to TRBD1. The clonotype was recovered from a man aged 25-45 years with active or convalescent COVID-19. Sequencing used peripheral blood. CDR3 sequence (DNA): TGTGCCAGCTCACGGGACAGGGCGGGGTACGAGCAGTACTTC. Translating gives CASSRDRAGYEQYF.